This T cell receptor (beta chain) originates from a study of brain T cells in children with intractable seizures. Note on this clone: Its antigen is currently unknown.

Pre-surgery treatment included at least one anti-epileptic drug. Study results and caveats: Absence of clones before surgery may stem from lower sequencing depth. Patients' HCMV serostatus was unknown; virus specificity rests on CDR3 similarity alone.

Produced via immunoSEQ multiplex PCR; TCRdb's table is partial and in-frame only. The repertoire holds tens of thousands of clones, with 85% to 95% as singletons. Germline V lookup: CDR1 LGHDT, CDR2 YNNKEL (reference sequence). With 1 base clipped from V and 3 bases from J, the junction kept 4 bases outside the gene matches. CDR3 size: 15 residues. The sample consisted of peripheral blood, taken at surgery. The chain employs TRBV3-1 (or the pseudogene TRBV3-2) and TRBJ2-7; 9 bases line up with TRBD2. The source is a boy under two years old with tuberous sclerosis and intractable seizures. CDR3 nucleotide sequence: TGTGCCAGCAGCCAAGCTAGCGGGGCCTTCTACGAGCAGTACTTC. Protein: CASSQASGAFYEQYF.